This T cell receptor (beta chain) stems from a study of CD8+ T cells in alopecia areata. After isolation, RNA underwent reverse transcription to generate cDNA as the sequencing template. The protocol was immunoSEQ multiplex PCR, while the TCRdb copy is restricted to in-frame clones and leaves out a portion. Here the sample spans 150,000 to 200,000 clones, around 60% being singletons. Treatment here: oral pan-JAK inhibitor, 5-10 mg twice daily. The sequencing here drew on CD4+ T cells sorted from blood, taken around week 50, from a patient treated with tofacitinib. This clonotype was sampled from a human donor with alopecia areata.

CDR3 sequence: CASSSWGPPGIDTQYF. DNA of the CDR3: TGTGCCAGCAGTTCTTGGGGCCCTCCAGGAATAGATACGCAGTATTTT. The chain recombines TRBV27 with TRBJ2-3; D is possibly TRBD1 (5 bases). The CDR3 length is 16 residues. Germline CDR1 reads MNHEY; CDR2 reads SMNVEV (reference sequence). V was pared by 4 bases and J by 5 bases, with 19 bases between.